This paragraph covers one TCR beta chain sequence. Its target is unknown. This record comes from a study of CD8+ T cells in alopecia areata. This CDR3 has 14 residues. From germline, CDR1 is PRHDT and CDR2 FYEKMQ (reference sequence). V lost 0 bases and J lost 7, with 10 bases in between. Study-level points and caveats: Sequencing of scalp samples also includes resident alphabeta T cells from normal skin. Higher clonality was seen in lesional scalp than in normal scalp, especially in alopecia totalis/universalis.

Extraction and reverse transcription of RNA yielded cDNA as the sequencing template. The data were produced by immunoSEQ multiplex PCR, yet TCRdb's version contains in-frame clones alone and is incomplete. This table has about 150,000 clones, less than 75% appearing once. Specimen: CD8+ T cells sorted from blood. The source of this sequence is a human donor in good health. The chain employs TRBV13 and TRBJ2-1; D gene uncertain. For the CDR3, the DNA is TGTGCCAGCAGCTTAGGGGAGTCAGTGAATGAGCAGTTCTTC. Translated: CASSLGESVNEQFF.